Following are 19 T cell receptor beta chains from one sample sequenced in a study of blood T cell repertoires in COVID-19. Libraries were prepared by immunoSEQ multiplex PCR; TCRdb keeps only in-frame clonotypes and omits some of them. The sample lists 180,000 or so clones, approximately 88% occurring once. Sequencing was performed on PBMCs or T cells enriched from blood (not recorded which). The receptors derive from a woman aged 55-70 years who had recovered from COVID-19.

The V and J genes are TRBV4-2 and TRBJ2-5; tentatively, D is TRBD2 (5 bases). CDR1 and CDR2 from the germline V gene are LGHNA and YNFKEQ. The CDR3 has 13 amino acids. V gave up 0 bases and J gave up 4 bases, with 6 bases separating them. The CDR3 region has the DNA TGTGCCAGCAGCCAAGACGAGGGAGAGACCCAGTACTTC. Its translation: CASSQDEGETQYF.

V gene TRBV29-1 combines with J gene TRBJ2-3, with D uncertain. Germline lookup yields CDR1 SQVTM and CDR2 ANQGSEA. The V gene lost 1 base and the J gene lost 2 bases, with 10 bases spanning the gap. The CDR3 consists of 14 residues. CDR3 sequence (DNA): TGCAGCGTTGAAGGGCCTGTCAACACAGATACGCAGTATTTT. It is translated as CSVEGPVNTDTQYF.

For the CDR3, the DNA is TGCGCCAGCAGCTCCGGACTAGCGGGAGTCCGTACCGACAATGAGCAGTTCTTC. Protein: CASSSGLAGVRTDNEQFF. The V and J genes are TRBV5-1 and TRBJ2-1; TRBD2 agrees at 13 bases. The CDR3 contains 18 residues. The trim removed 3 bases at V and 5 bases at J, leaving 11 bases unmatched. Germline V gene data show CDR1 as SGHRS and CDR2 as YFSETQ.

The rearrangement joins TRBV28 to TRBJ2-3; 12 bases are a match to TRBD2. With V trimmed by 7 bases and J by 4 bases, 9 bases remained unmatched. CDR3 length equals 16 residues. CDR1 and CDR2 from the germline V gene are MDHEN and SYDVKM. CDR3 in DNA: TGTGCCAGCACCCTACCGACTAGCGGGAGTTCAGATACGCAGTATTTT. Translated: CASTLPTSGSSDTQYF.

The chain employs TRBV15 and TRBJ2-7, with 7 bases aligning to TRBD1. The CDR3 covers 13 residues. The germline V gene has CDR1 LNHNV and CDR2 YYDKDF (reference sequence). J gave up 7 bases and V 0 bases, and 3 bases lay outside the gene matches. The CDR3 protein is CATSRDLQGEQYF. The CDR3 nucleotides read TGTGCCACCAGCAGAGATTTACAGGGGGAGCAGTACTTC.

CDR3 in DNA: TGTGCCAGCAGTTTTTCGGGACAGATCAATAACTACGAGCAGTACTTC. Residues: CASSFSGQINNYEQYF. The chain combines TRBV27 with TRBJ2-7; 7 bases match TRBD1. Trimming took 3 bases from V and 3 from J; bases not matched to a gene: 11. This CDR3 comprises 16 residues. Per germline, CDR1 MNHEY and CDR2 SMNVEV (reference sequence).

The rearrangement uses TRBV29-1 and TRBJ1-2; 7 bases map to TRBD1. The germline gives CDR1 SQVTM, CDR2 ANQGSEA. This CDR3 contains 12 residues. The V segment lost 1 base and the J segment 7 bases; nucleotides outside the gene matches: 3. The CDR3 nucleotides are TGCAGCGTTGAAGCAGGGGGTGGTGGCTACACCTTC. Protein: CSVEAGGGGYTF.

CDR3 in amino acids: CASSQEGSWDTQYF. Written as DNA, the CDR3 is TGTGCCAGCAGCCAAGAGGGCAGCTGGGATACGCAGTATTTT. The rearrangement uses TRBV3-1 (or the pseudogene TRBV3-2) and TRBJ2-3; D is ambiguous. The CDR3 is 14 amino acids. Trimming cost V 0 bases and J 6 bases, with 10 bases left between them. Germline V gene data show CDR1 as LGHDT and CDR2 as YNNKEL (reference sequence).

The chain has TRBV29-1 and TRBJ2-7, with D perhaps matching TRBD1 (6 bases). V gave up 6 bases and J gave up 2 bases, with 14 bases separating them. This CDR3 spans 13 amino acids. CDR1 is SQVTM, CDR2 ANQGSEA, per germline. CDR3 DNA: TGCAGCGTGTCCGGGACACAAGCCTACGAGCAGTACTTC. Protein product: CSVSGTQAYEQYF.

The V call is TRBV2, the J call TRBJ1-2; the D gene is possibly TRBD1 (5 bases). The CDR3 is made up of 14 amino acids. V was clipped by 8 bases and J by 5 bases, with 18 bases between them. Germline CDR1 SNHLY, CDR2 FYNNEI. The CDR3 DNA reads as TGTGCCAGCGGCTCGCAGACAGTCGAATATGGCTACACCTTC. Its translation is CASGSQTVEYGYTF.

The chain joins TRBV4-1 to TRBJ1-6, with D unclear. Germline CDR1 MGHRA, CDR2 YSYEKL. Trimming shortened V by 6 bases and J by 10 bases, and 13 bases separated the two germline ends. The CDR3 has 13 amino acids. The CDR3 DNA is TGCGCCAGCAGAGACCTCGAGGCCTCACCCCTCCACTTT. It encodes CASRDLEASPLHF.

The chain links TRBV6-5 to TRBJ2-1; maybe TRBD1 (5 bases). Deletions cut 3 bases from V and 0 bases from J, with 9 bases between. This CDR3 comprises 15 residues. CDR1 is MNHEY, CDR2 SVGAGI, per germline. The CDR3 sequence: CASSYQGSSYNEQFF. As DNA, the CDR3 is TGTGCCAGCAGTTATCAGGGTAGCTCCTACAATGAGCAGTTCTTC.

The gene calls are TRBV4-1 and TRBJ1-1; D might be TRBD1 (5 bases). Between the trimmed V and J ends, which lost 0 bases and 3 bases, there was a span of 11 bases. This CDR3 contains 15 residues. Germline-derived CDR1 and CDR2 are MGHRA and YSYEKL. The CDR3 sequence is CASSQDGQGYTEAFF. The CDR3 nucleotides read TGCGCCAGCAGCCAAGATGGGCAGGGTTACACTGAAGCTTTCTTT.

The V and J genes are TRBV5-1 and TRBJ1-3; D perhaps matches TRBD1 (6 bases). Trimming cost V 6 bases and J 0 bases, with 28 bases left between them. Germline assignment: CDR1 SGHRS and CDR2 YFSETQ. The CDR3 is 20 amino acids. CDR3 sequence: CASTLPGNRPGENSGNTIYF. CDR3 coding DNA: TGCGCCAGCACCCTGCCCGGAAACCGTCCAGGGGAAAACTCTGGAAACACCATATATTTT.

This clone occurred once. This rearrangement joins TRBV6-5 to TRBJ2-1; a weak D match, TRBD1 (6 bases). V lost 8 bases to trimming and J lost 9 bases, with 20 bases between them. This CDR3 has 14 residues. Germline CDR1 reads MNHEY; CDR2 reads SVGAGI. CDR3 residues: CASRHGQPGLEQFF. CDR3 DNA sequence: TGTGCCAGCCGACACGGACAGCCGGGCCTTGAGCAGTTCTTC.

The chain joins TRBV19 to TRBJ1-5; TRBD1 aligns across 7 bases. Germline trimming cut 6 bases from V and 3 bases from J; bases unmatched to any gene: 8. The CDR3 runs 15 residues. The germline CDR1 and CDR2 sequences are LNHDA and SQIVND (reference sequence). The CDR3 nucleotides are TGTGCCAGTAGGCGCTCCGGGACAGCCAATCAGCCCCAGCATTTT. It codes for CASRRSGTANQPQHF.

The chain combines TRBV12-5 with TRBJ2-7; D unresolved. Germline CDR1 reads LGHNT; CDR2 reads FRNRAP. V gave up 1 base and J gave up 5 bases, with 9 bases separating them. The CDR3 is 13 residues long. CDR3 DNA: TGTGCTAGTGGTTTGGACCAACAAAACGAGCAGTACTTC. Its translation: CASGLDQQNEQYF.

This sequence joins TRBV6-5 and TRBJ2-5, with unresolved D. The CDR3 loop spans 11 amino acids. Germline V gives CDR1 MNHEY, CDR2 SVGAGI. Trimming shortened V by 10 bases and J by 5 bases, and 11 bases separated the two germline ends. CDR3 protein: CATINMETQYF. As DNA, the CDR3 is TGTGCCACCATTAACATGGAGACCCAGTACTTC.

The rearrangement links TRBV5-4 to TRBJ2-7, with 7 bases that match TRBD2. Trimming cost V 0 bases and J 0 bases; bases outside gene matches: 3. Germline V gene sequence: CDR1 SGHNT, CDR2 YYREEE (reference sequence). This CDR3 comprises 15 residues. The CDR3 loop reads CASSLGEGLSYEQYF. Here the CDR3 DNA reads TGTGCCAGCAGCTTGGGGGAGGGCCTCTCCTACGAGCAGTACTTC.